Below are 24 T cell receptor beta chains sequenced from a single sample in a study of Ad26.COV2.S vaccination and SARS-CoV-2 variants. The treatment was: some 20 received Ad26.COV2.S at low or high dose, single or two shots; a few received placebo; per-sample allocation not given. Sampling took place 63 days after the first vaccine or placebo injection. TCRdb's copy holds only in-frame clones and misses some; the assay was immunoSEQ multiplex PCR. The sample has 380,000 or so clones, 83% seen once. Sequencing was performed on peripheral blood, taken in a trial of Ad26.COV2.S vaccine versus placebo. These receptors came from a person aged 18 to 65 who received the Ad26.COV2.S COVID-19 vaccine or a placebo.

CDR3 in DNA: TGTGCCAGCTCAAATGGTCCTAGCGAGTACAATGAGCAGTTCTTC. It translates to CASSNGPSEYNEQFF. This chain joins TRBV18 and TRBJ2-1; maybe TRBD2 (6 bases). CDR3 size: 15 residues. Looked up from germline, CDR1 is KGHSH and CDR2 is LQKENI. Between the trimmed V and J ends, which lost 5 bases and 4 bases, there was a span of 15 bases.

This clone was detected once. The chain couples TRBV6-2 or TRBV6-3 to TRBJ1-6, with D uncertain. CDR1 and CDR2 (germline): MNHEY, SVGEGT. The CDR3 sequence is 13 residues long. V was cut by 2 bases and J by 5 bases, with 4 bases left in between. The CDR3 protein is CASSYMHNSPLHF. The CDR3 region has the DNA TGTGCCAGCAGTTACATGCATAATTCACCCCTCCACTTT.

This chain links TRBV11-2 with TRBJ2-7; tentative D call: TRBD2 (5 bases). Germline loops: CDR1 SGHAT, CDR2 FQNNGV. This CDR3 has 13 residues. V was trimmed by 5 bases and J by 3 bases, leaving 11 bases between them. The CDR3 is CASSPGSVYEQYF. CDR3 DNA: TGTGCCAGCAGCCCGGGAAGTGTCTACGAGCAGTACTTC.

The V gene is TRBV24-1, the J gene TRBJ2-3; TRBD1 matches 10 bases. The trim removed 3 bases at V and 4 bases at J, leaving 3 bases unmatched. The CDR3 length is 15 residues. The germline V gene has CDR1 KGHDR and CDR2 SFDVKD. The CDR3 sequence: CATSDRDRGADTQYF. The DNA of the CDR3 is TGTGCCACCAGTGATCGGGACAGGGGCGCAGATACGCAGTATTTT.

The J gene is TRBJ2-3, the V gene TRBV11-3, with D possibly matching TRBD2 (5 bases). The CDR3 sequence is 14 residues long. V was pared by 5 bases and J by 1 base, with 10 bases between. Germline V gives CDR1 SGHNT, CDR2 YENEEA. In DNA form, the CDR3 reads TGTGCCAGCAGCCCGGAGGTGGGCACAGATACGCAGTATTTT. Translation gives CASSPEVGTDTQYF.

The chain is built from TRBV5-1 and TRBJ2-7; 9 bases line up with TRBD2. Germline loops: CDR1 SGHRS, CDR2 YFSETQ. The CDR3 has 14 residues. The ends lost 4 bases at V and 3 bases at J; junction bases unmatched: 5. This chain's CDR3 is CASSPGLAYYEQYF. In DNA form, the CDR3 reads TGCGCCAGCAGCCCGGGACTAGCCTACTACGAGCAGTACTTC. Complete variable domain (other parts from reference TRBV5-1 and TRBJ2-7): KAGVTQTPRYLIKTRGQQVTLSCSPISGHRSVSWYQQTPGQGLQFLFEYFSETQRNKGNFPGRFSGRQFSNSRSEMNVSTLELGDSALYLCASSPGLAYYEQYFGPGTRLTVT.

V is TRBV6-5 and J is TRBJ1-2, with a possible D match to TRBD1 (5 bases). The germline V and J ends were trimmed by 4 bases and 0 bases, with 15 bases remaining between them. The CDR3 length is 16 residues. Germline CDR1 is MNHEY and CDR2 is SVGAGI. The CDR3 DNA sequence: TGTGCCAGCAGTTTGACTGGCTGGGGGGCTAACTATGGCTACACCTTC. It encodes CASSLTGWGANYGYTF.

The V call is TRBV5-6, the J call TRBJ1-1; 9 nucleotides line up with TRBD1. Germline values: CDR1 SGHDT, CDR2 YYEEEE. The CDR3 extends over 15 amino acids. With 3 bases clipped from V and 3 bases from J, the junction kept 6 bases outside the gene matches. CDR3: CASSSLRTGDTEAFF. In nucleotides, the CDR3 is TGTGCCAGCAGCTCCCTAAGGACAGGGGACACTGAAGCTTTCTTT.

V gene TRBV3-1 (or the pseudogene TRBV3-2) combines with J gene TRBJ1-2; D is undetermined. Trimming shortened V by 2 bases and J by 2 bases, and 12 bases separated the two germline ends. The CDR3 spans 15 residues. The germline gives CDR1 LGHDT, CDR2 YNNKEL (reference sequence). The CDR3 sequence: CASSQSSSLNYGYTF. The CDR3 nucleotides are TGTGCCAGCAGCCAATCTTCCAGCCTCAACTATGGCTACACCTTC.

The V call is TRBV4-3, the J call TRBJ1-2, with no clear D. This CDR3 contains 15 residues. Per the germline V gene, CDR1 is LGHNA and CDR2 is YSLEER. Trimming left V 0 bases short and J 4 bases short, with 12 bases between. CDR3 loop: CASSQDLSHLYGYTF. CDR3 in DNA: TGCGCCAGCAGCCAAGATCTGTCACATCTCTATGGCTACACCTTC.

This chain links TRBV4-2 with TRBJ2-7; 9 bases agree with TRBD2. The germline V gene encodes CDR1 LGHNA and CDR2 YNFKEQ. J was trimmed by 6 bases and V by 0 bases; bases with no gene match: 6. The CDR3 totals 15 residues. CDR3 coding DNA: TGTGCCAGCAGCCAAGATGAGGGCGGGGGGGCCGAGCAGTACTTC. Translating gives CASSQDEGGGAEQYF.

This rearrangement joins TRBV7-8 to TRBJ2-1; 9 nucleotides align to TRBD2. The CDR3 is 14 amino acids. The J segment lost 9 bases and the V segment lost 2 bases, leaving 5 bases of the junction unmatched. Germline V gene sequence: CDR1 SGHVS, CDR2 FQNEAQ. CDR3 residues: CASSLSSGVGEQFF. Written as DNA, the CDR3 is TGTGCCAGCAGCTTATCTAGCGGGGTTGGTGAGCAGTTCTTC. Together with reference TRBV7-8 and TRBJ2-1, the CDR3 gives the full variable domain: GAGVSQSPRYKVAKRGQDVALRCDPISGHVSLFWYQQALGQGPEFLTYFQNEAQLDKSGLPSDRFFAERPEGSVSTLKIQRTQQEDSAVYLCASSLSSGVGEQFFGPGTRLTVL.

This clone was detected once. This rearrangement joins TRBV18 to TRBJ2-2, with D perhaps matching TRBD1 or TRBD2 (6 bases each). The germline V gene has CDR1 KGHSH and CDR2 LQKENI. This CDR3 has 14 residues. Trimming took 3 bases from V and 4 from J, leaving 9 bases between them. The CDR3, as DNA: TGTGCCAGCTCACCCCGGGGGCTCACCGGGGAGCTGTTTTTT. Translated: CASSPRGLTGELFF.

The chain is built from TRBV4-1 and TRBJ1-1; a weak D match, TRBD1 (5 bases). The CDR3 runs to 15 residues. V was shortened by 4 bases and J by 1 base, with 13 bases between the two germline ends. Germline CDR1 reads MGHRA; CDR2 reads YSYEKL. The CDR3 nucleotides read TGCGCCAGCAGCCGGGGCTTGGGGACGAACACTGAAGCTTTCTTT. Translating gives CASSRGLGTNTEAFF.

This chain uses TRBV4-3 with TRBJ1-2; maybe TRBD1 (5 bases). CDR1 LGHNA and CDR2 YSLEER come from the germline V gene. The CDR3 has 15 amino acids. The V gene lost 0 bases and the J gene lost 5 bases, with 13 bases spanning the gap. As DNA, the CDR3 is TGCGCCAGCAGCCAAGATGTTCGGGGACCTTATGGCTACACCTTC. It is translated as CASSQDVRGPYGYTF.

Here the CDR3 DNA reads TGTGCCAGCACCGATACCGGGACCCGGAGGGGCTACACCTTC. It translates to CASTDTGTRRGYTF. V usage is TRBV6-5 and J usage is TRBJ1-2; D is possibly TRBD1 (5 bases). The ends were cut back, 7 bases at V and 8 bases at J, with 20 bases in the middle. Germline lookup yields CDR1 MNHEY and CDR2 SVGAGI. The CDR3 has 14 residues.

This clone has more than one count but fewer than ten. The rearrangement links TRBV19 to TRBJ2-1; weak D call: TRBD2 (5 bases). The V gene's germline CDR1 is LNHDA and CDR2 SQIVND (reference sequence). The CDR3 has 14 amino acids. V shed 3 bases and J shed 0 bases, with 6 bases lying between them. CDR3 in amino acids: CASSISDSYNEQFF. The CDR3 coding sequence is TGTGCCAGTAGTATTAGCGACTCCTACAATGAGCAGTTCTTC.

V usage is TRBV11-2 and J usage is TRBJ2-5, with 9 nucleotides matching TRBD2. CDR1 SGHAT and CDR2 FQNNGV come from the germline V gene. The CDR3 extends over 16 amino acids. V lost 4 bases and J lost 4; bases outside the gene matches: 10. In nucleotides, the CDR3 is TGTGCCAGCAGCTCAGGCGGTGCGGGGGGGCGAGAGACCCAGTACTTC. This translates into CASSSGGAGGRETQYF.

This clone appeared a single time. The J gene is TRBJ2-3, the V gene TRBV5-1; D uncertain. CDR3 size: 16 residues. V was cut by 4 bases and J by 2 bases, with 17 bases left in between. Germline V gene data show CDR1 as SGHRS and CDR2 as YFSETQ. In nucleotides, the CDR3 is TGCGCCAGCAGCCCGTCCCAGGTAGCCCCCACAGATACGCAGTATTTT. Translating it yields CASSPSQVAPTDTQYF.

The J gene is TRBJ1-1, the V gene TRBV5-1, with TRBD1 identical over 12 bases. The trim removed 4 bases at V and 5 bases at J, leaving 6 bases unmatched. The CDR3 length is 15 residues. Germline V gives CDR1 SGHRS, CDR2 YFSETQ. CDR3 amino acids: CASSEGTGGHTEAFF. DNA of the CDR3: TGCGCCAGCAGCGAAGGGACAGGGGGCCATACTGAAGCTTTCTTT.

V gene TRBV11-2 combines with J gene TRBJ1-2, with TRBD1 matching 7 bases. Per the germline V gene, CDR1 is SGHAT and CDR2 is FQNNGV. CDR3 length: 14 residues. V lost 7 bases, J lost 4 bases, and 9 bases stayed unmatched. DNA of the CDR3: TGTGCCAGCATCCGGAGTGCAGGGGGCTATGGCTACACCTTC. Encoded protein: CASIRSAGGYGYTF.

V is TRBV19 and J is TRBJ1-4; the D gene is possibly TRBD1 (5 bases). The CDR3 is 15 amino acids. In germline, CDR1 is LNHDA, CDR2 SQIVND (reference sequence). Between the trimmed V and J ends, which lost 5 bases and 8 bases, there was a span of 18 bases. The CDR3 region is CASSPRGREKEKLFF. Here the CDR3 DNA reads TGTGCCAGTAGTCCCCGTGGCAGGGAGAAAGAAAAACTGTTTTTT.

The chain joins TRBV5-1 to TRBJ2-1; no firm D call. The germline V gene encodes CDR1 SGHRS and CDR2 YFSETQ. The V gene lost 4 bases and the J gene lost 8 bases, with 16 bases spanning the gap. This CDR3 spans 14 amino acids. This CDR3 reads CASSPGVEVDEQFF. CDR3 nucleotide sequence: TGCGCCAGCAGCCCCGGAGTCGAAGTCGATGAGCAGTTCTTC.

The J gene is TRBJ2-1, the V gene TRBV29-1; D gene uncertain. This CDR3 region has 12 residues. Germline-derived CDR1 and CDR2 are SQVTM and ANQGSEA. Trimming removed 2 bases from V and 4 bases from J, with 6 bases in between. DNA for the CDR3: TGCAGCGTTGAAATCCATTACAATGAGCAGTTCTTC. Translated, it gives CSVEIHYNEQFF.